The 20 T cell receptor beta chains below were found in one sample sequenced in a study of cytomegalovirus exposure and HLA in healthy donors. Researchers ran the PCR with 60 Vbeta and 13 Jbeta primers. Method: immunoSEQ multiplex PCR; TCRdb's copy keeps in-frame clones and lacks some. The sample gives some 100,000 clones, about 74% of which show up once; roughly 3% is in the top ten. The sample taken for sequencing was PBMCs. Every receptor here comes from a female donor in good health and CMV-seronegative.

V is TRBV7-8 and J is TRBJ1-4; D unclear. Germline CDR1 and CDR2: SGHVS and FQNEAQ. Trimming stripped 6 bases from V and 5 bases from J, with 16 bases between. The length of the CDR3 is 15 residues. The CDR3 nucleotides are TGTGCCAGCAGACGTACCTGGAGCCAAAATGAAAAACTGTTTTTT. It codes for CASRRTWSQNEKLFF.

The rearrangement links TRBV30 to TRBJ1-2; 7 nucleotides match TRBD1. Per the germline V gene, CDR1 is GTSNPN and CDR2 is SVGIG (reference sequence). CDR3 length equals 13 residues. Trimming removed 4 bases from V and 3 bases from J; junction bases left unmatched: 5. The CDR3 region has the DNA TGTGCCTGGACGAGACAGGGCGACTATGGCTACACCTTC. Translating gives CAWTRQGDYGYTF.

This chain connects TRBV9 to TRBJ1-1, with D possibly matching TRBD1 (6 bases). Trimming shortened V by 4 bases and J by 7 bases, and 17 bases separated the two germline ends. This CDR3 spans 14 amino acids. CDR1 and CDR2 from the germline V gene are SGDLS and YYNGEE. CDR3 in DNA: TGTGCCAGCAGCCCGAGGGAGGGGGTGATTGAAGCTTTCTTT. Its protein product is CASSPREGVIEAFF.

The genes are TRBV5-1 and TRBJ2-1; a possible D gene is TRBD2 (6 bases). Trimming shortened V by 7 bases and J by 4 bases, and 12 bases separated the two germline ends. The CDR3 has 13 residues. The germline CDR1 and CDR2 sequences are SGHRS and YFSETQ. The CDR3 nucleotides read TGCGCCAGCTATGGGACTGTTTACAATGAGCAGTTCTTC. Encoded protein: CASYGTVYNEQFF. Complete variable domain (other parts from reference TRBV5-1 and TRBJ2-1): KAGVTQTPRYLIKTRGQQVTLSCSPISGHRSVSWYQQTPGQGLQFLFEYFSETQRNKGNFPGRFSGRQFSNSRSEMNVSTLELGDSALYLCASYGTVYNEQFFGPGTRLTVL.

The chain has TRBV29-1 and TRBJ1-1; D is unresolved. The CDR3 spans 12 residues. The ends were cut back, 7 bases at V and 11 bases at J, with 20 bases in the middle. Germline V gives CDR1 SQVTM, CDR2 ANQGSEA. CDR3: CSGRGSLYEAFF. The CDR3 nucleotides are TGCAGCGGTCGAGGCAGCCTGTACGAGGCTTTCTTT.

The rearrangement links TRBV5-1 to TRBJ1-2; D gene ambiguous. This CDR3 contains 14 residues. CDR1 SGHRS and CDR2 YFSETQ come from the germline V gene. V lost 4 bases and J lost 4, with 14 bases in between. The CDR3 nucleotides are TGCGCCAGCAGCCCCGGCGGTCGGATCTATGGCTACACCTTC. It encodes CASSPGGRIYGYTF.

V and J are TRBV10-2 and TRBJ2-5; 9 nucleotides agree with TRBD2. The V and J ends lost 7 bases and 2 bases, in that order; junction bases with no gene match: 8. The germline gives CDR1 WSHSY, CDR2 SAAADI. CDR3 size: 15 residues. The CDR3 spells CASKVSGGRQETQYF. Written as DNA, the CDR3 is TGCGCCAGCAAGGTCAGCGGGGGGCGACAAGAGACCCAGTACTTC.

This chain joins TRBV9 and TRBJ2-2; D might be TRBD1 (5 bases). This CDR3 spans 13 amino acids. The germline V and J ends were trimmed by 6 bases and 5 bases, with 11 bases remaining between them. Per germline, CDR1 SGDLS and CDR2 YYNGEE. The CDR3 here is CASTGMETGELFF. CDR3 sequence (DNA): TGTGCCAGCACAGGGATGGAAACCGGGGAGCTGTTTTTT.

This clone was seen a few times. V is TRBV10-3 and J is TRBJ1-1; TRBD1 aligns across 10 bases. Germline V gene data show CDR1 as ENHRY and CDR2 as SYGVKD. V shed 0 bases and J 3 bases; nucleotides not matched to a gene: 1. This CDR3 contains 15 residues. CDR3 in amino acids: CAISESGTGDTEAFF. Here the CDR3 DNA reads TGTGCCATCAGTGAGTCTGGGACAGGGGACACTGAAGCTTTCTTT.

The rearrangement joins TRBV7-2 to TRBJ2-3, with TRBD1 as a possible D gene (5 bases). Germline V gives CDR1 SGHTA, CDR2 FQGNSA. Trimming cost V 5 bases and J 1 base, with 16 bases left between them. This CDR3 comprises 16 residues. The CDR3 DNA reads TGTGCCAGCAGCCCCCCTGGCGGACAACGCACAGATACGCAGTATTTT. Protein: CASSPPGGQRTDTQYF.

This clone is a singleton in its sample. V and J are TRBV30 and TRBJ2-5; 9 bases agree with TRBD2. Germline values: CDR1 GTSNPN, CDR2 SVGIG (reference sequence). The CDR3 loop spans 13 amino acids. The V gene end was trimmed by 6 bases and the J gene end by 2 bases; junction bases not matched to a gene: 4. The CDR3 reads CACETSGQETQYF. Here the CDR3 DNA reads TGTGCCTGTGAGACTAGCGGACAAGAGACCCAGTACTTC.

This clone was seen a handful of times. The genes are TRBV5-1 and TRBJ1-1, with TRBD1 matching over 8 bases. This CDR3 region has 15 residues. Germline V gene sequence: CDR1 SGHRS, CDR2 YFSETQ. V gave up 3 bases and J gave up 4 bases; unmatched junction bases: 8. The CDR3 DNA reads as TGCGCCAGCAGCTCCGGACAGGGAAGGTTCACTGAAGCTTTCTTT. This codes for CASSSGQGRFTEAFF.

The chain recombines TRBV10-2 with TRBJ2-5, with TRBD2 identical over 8 bases. This CDR3 comprises 16 residues. Looked up from germline, CDR1 is WSHSY and CDR2 is SAAADI. V was pared by 5 bases and J by 5 bases, with 13 bases of the junction left unmatched. Written as DNA, the CDR3 is TGCGCCAGCAGTAGGGGAGGCGGGGGGTTTTGGGAGACCCAGTACTTC. Translating gives CASSRGGGGFWETQYF.

The J gene is TRBJ2-5, the V gene TRBV11-2; 14 positions agree with TRBD2. Germline lookup yields CDR1 SGHAT and CDR2 FQNNGV. The trim removed 5 bases at V and 6 bases at J, leaving 5 bases unmatched. The CDR3 is 15 amino acids. The CDR3 reads CASSPRTSGGKTQYF. CDR3 nucleotides: TGTGCCAGCAGCCCCAGGACTAGCGGGGGGAAGACCCAGTACTTC.

V and J are TRBV6-5 and TRBJ1-1, with D maybe TRBD1 (5 bases). Trimming removed 6 bases from V and 5 bases from J, with 19 bases in between. CDR1 MNHEY and CDR2 SVGAGI come from the germline V gene. The CDR3 consists of 15 residues. CDR3 amino acids: CASRGWDGRGTEAFF. The CDR3 DNA reads as TGTGCCAGCAGAGGCTGGGACGGGAGGGGTACTGAAGCTTTCTTT.

This clone has more than one count but fewer than ten. The chain has TRBV6-5 and TRBJ1-5; D is ambiguous. Per germline, CDR1 MNHEY and CDR2 SVGAGI. The V end lost 2 bases, the J end lost 4 bases, and 6 bases lay between the germline ends. The CDR3 sequence is 13 residues long. CDR3 loop: CASSYGLNQPQHF. CDR3 in DNA: TGTGCCAGCAGTTACGGGCTGAATCAGCCCCAGCATTTT.

This clone was detected once. This chain joins TRBV2 and TRBJ1-1, with TRBD1 matching 9 bases. J was trimmed by 5 bases and V by 4 bases; bases with no gene match: 2. Germline values: CDR1 SNHLY, CDR2 FYNNEI. This CDR3 is 13 amino acids long. The CDR3 loop reads CASSGTGATEAFF. The CDR3 nucleotides read TGTGCCAGCAGTGGGACAGGGGCTACTGAAGCTTTCTTT.

This clone has a single count. The genes are TRBV4-1 and TRBJ1-2, with D possibly TRBD1 on 5 matching bases. The CDR3 is made up of 15 amino acids. Germline V CDR1 and CDR2: MGHRA, YSYEKL. Trimming pared 2 bases from V and 2 bases from J, leaving 12 bases between. The CDR3 nucleotides read TGCGCCAGCAGCCAAAGGGGTGGCAGGAACTATGGCTACACCTTC. Its protein is CASSQRGGRNYGYTF.

This clone has only one observation. CDR3 loop: CASSLSGLEPYGYTF. The CDR3 DNA reads as TGCGCCAGCAGCTTGTCCGGACTCGAACCCTATGGCTACACCTTC. This chain uses TRBV5-1 with TRBJ1-2, with D unclear. The V end lost 1 base, the J end lost 4 bases, and 14 bases lay between the germline ends. This CDR3 region has 15 residues. Germline values: CDR1 SGHRS, CDR2 YFSETQ.

The chain has TRBV28 and TRBJ2-7, with 9 bases matching TRBD2. CDR3 length equals 16 residues. The junction had 16 bases not matched to a gene; V was cut back by 7 bases and J by 6 bases. Germline V gene sequence: CDR1 MDHEN, CDR2 SYDVKM. CDR3 DNA: TGTGCCAGCACTATTGGCGGGGTAGCGGGGGTTAGCGAGCAGTACTTC. It specifies CASTIGGVAGVSEQYF. The whole variable domain, filled in from reference TRBV28 and TRBJ2-7, reads DVKVTQSSRYLVKRTGEKVFLECVQDMDHENMFWYRQDPGLGLRLIYFSYDVKMKEKGDIPEGYSVSREKKERFSLILESASTNQTSMYLCASTIGGVAGVSEQYFGPGTRLTVT.